This record looks at one T cell receptor beta chain sequence and its context. This sample's treatment: 19 received Ad26.COV2.S at low or high dose, single or two shots; about 5 received placebo; per-sample allocation not given. Repertoires come from day 63 after the first vaccine or placebo injection. The sample belongs to a study of Ad26.COV2.S vaccination and SARS-CoV-2 variants. Per the germline V gene, CDR1 is KGHSH and CDR2 is LQKENI. The CDR3 length is 18 residues. Germline trimming cut 8 bases from V and 0 bases from J; bases unmatched to any gene: 8. Clones were sequenced by immunoSEQ multiplex PCR, and TCRdb holds only the in-frame ones, with some missing. The sample holds approximately 420,000 clones, approximately 88% seen once.

This receptor was identified in a person aged 18-60 years who received the Ad26.COV2.S COVID-19 vaccine or a placebo. Here the sequenced sample was peripheral blood, taken in a trial of Ad26.COV2.S vaccine versus placebo. The chain couples TRBV18 to TRBJ2-1, with 15 bases that match TRBD2. The CDR3 is CASTGLAGGLSSYNEQFF. In nucleotides, the CDR3 is TGTGCCAGCACGGGACTAGCGGGGGGTCTAAGCTCCTACAATGAGCAGTTCTTC.